What follows are 27 T cell receptor beta chains derived from one specimen sequenced in a study of shared clonotypes between healthy human individuals. Clones were sequenced by immunoSEQ multiplex PCR, and TCRdb holds only the in-frame ones, with some missing. Of 2 million to 2.5 million clones detected, over 85% appear once; the ten largest clones hold about 0.39%. Source material: naive CD4+ T cells from PBMCs. The subset: CD45RA+ positively selected. These receptors originate from a man in his late teens or twenties in good health. Some clones in this sample may be carry-over from other donors' samples.

V gene TRBV5-1 combines with J gene TRBJ2-4, with D maybe TRBD1 (6 bases). With 0 bases removed from V and 6 bases from J, the gap between germline ends came to 10 bases. Germline CDR1 reads SGHRS; CDR2 reads YFSETQ. This CDR3 spans 14 amino acids. The CDR3 bases are TGCGCCAGCAGCTTGGAGGGGGTTTCAAACATTCAGTACTTC. Its translation is CASSLEGVSNIQYF.

The chain employs TRBV5-1 and TRBJ2-1; D gene uncertain. Germline V gene sequence: CDR1 SGHRS, CDR2 YFSETQ. The CDR3 covers 14 residues. V was pared by 7 bases and J by 3 bases, with 14 bases between. CDR3 sequence: CASRPVPLYNEQFF. CDR3 sequence (DNA): TGCGCCAGCCGTCCGGTTCCCCTCTACAATGAGCAGTTCTTC.

The chain couples TRBV15 to TRBJ2-4; 8 bases fit TRBD1. The length of the CDR3 is 15 residues. Germline CDR1 reads LNHNV; CDR2 reads YYDKDF (reference sequence). V lost 4 bases, J lost 6 bases, and 8 bases stayed unmatched. CDR3 amino acids: CATSTGQTGVNIQYF. In nucleotides, the CDR3 is TGTGCCACCAGCACAGGACAGACAGGGGTAAACATTCAGTACTTC.

The J gene is TRBJ2-1, the V gene TRBV10-1, with 12 bases aligning to TRBD2. This CDR3 is built from 16 residues. J was trimmed by 7 bases and V by 6 bases; bases with no gene match: 10. Germline loops: CDR1 WNHNN, CDR2 SYGVQD (reference sequence). The CDR3 reads CASSLRTSGVRNEQFF. CDR3 nucleotides: TGCGCCAGCAGCCTCCGGACTAGCGGGGTTCGGAATGAGCAGTTCTTC.

This clone was counted once. The chain links TRBV5-1 to TRBJ2-1; no clear D gene. Trimming pared 4 bases from V and 0 bases from J, leaving 14 bases between. From germline, CDR1 is SGHRS and CDR2 YFSETQ. The CDR3 contains 16 residues. The CDR3, as DNA: TGCGCCAGCAGCCTCCAAGGCTCCGGCTCCTACAATGAGCAGTTCTTC. The encoded protein is CASSLQGSGSYNEQFF.

The rearrangement links TRBV6-5 to TRBJ1-2; D gene ambiguous. There are 12 residues in the CDR3. CDR1 MNHEY and CDR2 SVGAGI come from the germline V gene. V was shortened by 6 bases and J by 4 bases, with 9 bases between the two germline ends. The CDR3 loop reads CASRSATYGYTF. CDR3 DNA sequence: TGTGCCAGCAGGTCCGCGACCTATGGCTACACCTTC.

The chain employs TRBV19 and TRBJ2-1; TRBD2 might be the D (6 bases). The V end lost 6 bases, the J end lost 1 base, and 13 bases lay between the germline ends. This CDR3 has 15 residues. Germline V gene data show CDR1 as LNHDA and CDR2 as SQIVND (reference sequence). As DNA, the CDR3 is TGTGCCAGTAGCTCGACTAGTTCGTCCTACAATGAGCAGTTCTTC. Its protein is CASSSTSSSYNEQFF.

V is TRBV5-1 and J is TRBJ2-3; D is ambiguous. There are 13 residues in the CDR3. V dropped 4 bases and J dropped 6 bases, with 12 bases sitting between them. Germline CDR1 SGHRS, CDR2 YFSETQ. The CDR3 region has the DNA TGCGCCAGCAGCGGCTCAATGGGGGATACGCAGTATTTT. It specifies CASSGSMGDTQYF.

As to this clone: Within the sample, other DNA sequences also encode this same CDR3. The rearrangement links TRBV7-2 to TRBJ2-6; no definite D call. Trimming took off 1 base at V and 1 base at J, with 5 bases between the two ends. This CDR3 is built from 15 residues. Germline values: CDR1 SGHTA, CDR2 FQGNSA. The DNA for the CDR3 is TGTGCCAGCAGCTTAGTCCGTTCTGGGGCCAACGTCCTGACTTTC. Its protein is CASSLVRSGANVLTF.

DNA of the CDR3: TGTGCTAGTGGTTTAATGAGCACAGATACGCAGTATTTT. Amino acids: CASGLMSTDTQYF. J is TRBJ2-3 and V is TRBV12-5; D is ambiguous. V was shortened by 3 bases and J by 0 bases, with 4 bases between the two germline ends. Germline CDR1 and CDR2: LGHNT and FRNRAP. This CDR3 is built from 13 residues.

To note about this clone: Other DNA sequences in this sample translate to the same CDR3. This chain connects TRBV28 to TRBJ2-1; D gene unclear. V was shortened by 6 bases and J by 1 base, with 4 bases between the two germline ends. The CDR3 loop spans 12 amino acids. CDR1 and CDR2 from the germline V gene are MDHEN and SYDVKM. The CDR3 coding sequence is TGTGCCAGCAGCCAATCCTACAATGAGCAGTTCTTC. It translates to CASSQSYNEQFF.

The V and J genes are TRBV15 and TRBJ2-1; TRBD2 agrees at 14 bases. The V gene's germline CDR1 is LNHNV and CDR2 YYDKDF (reference sequence). The J segment lost 5 bases and the V segment lost 5 bases, leaving 8 bases of the junction unmatched. The CDR3 is 17 residues long. The chain's CDR3 is CATSALGTSGSDNEQFF. In DNA, the CDR3 is TGTGCCACCAGCGCCCTCGGGACTAGCGGGAGCGACAATGAGCAGTTCTTC. Full variable domain (missing parts from reference TRBV15 and TRBJ2-1): DAMVIQNPRYQVTQFGKPVTLSCSQTLNHNVMYWYQQKSSQAPKLLFHYYDKDFNNEADTPDNFQSRRPNTSFCFLDIRSPGLGDTAMYLCATSALGTSGSDNEQFFGPGTRLTVL.

This clone showed up just a few times. The chain combines TRBV28 with TRBJ1-3; D gene uncertain. V lost 7 bases and J 0 bases, leaving 10 bases between the germline ends. CDR3 length equals 14 residues. Per germline, CDR1 MDHEN and CDR2 SYDVKM. CDR3 sequence (DNA): TGTGCCAGCATTTCACAGCTCTCTGGAAACACCATATATTTT. Encoded protein: CASISQLSGNTIYF.

The chain uses TRBV6-6 and TRBJ1-1; D unclear. This CDR3 is built from 13 residues. Looked up from germline, CDR1 is MNHNY and CDR2 is SVGAGI (reference sequence). Trimming took off 0 bases at V and 11 bases at J, with 13 bases between the two ends. The CDR3 DNA follows: TGTGCCAGCAGTTACTCAGGCAGTTCGACTGCTTTCTTT. Its translation is CASSYSGSSTAFF.

The rearrangement links TRBV6-6 to TRBJ1-2; D unclear. The CDR3 extends over 16 amino acids. Germline loops: CDR1 MNHNY, CDR2 SVGAGI (reference sequence). V was cut by 2 bases and J by 0 bases, with 13 bases left in between. The CDR3 DNA sequence: TGTGCCAGCAGTTACGGAGAGAGGTCGGCTAACTATGGCTACACCTTC. This translates into CASSYGERSANYGYTF.

About this clone itself: The sample carries other DNA sequences with the same CDR3. The rearrangement links TRBV5-1 to TRBJ2-7, with D hard to call. CDR1 is SGHRS, CDR2 YFSETQ, per germline. V dropped 0 bases and J dropped 0 bases, with 10 bases sitting between them. The CDR3 runs 15 residues. The CDR3 DNA follows: TGCGCCAGCAGCTTGGTTTCTGGGTCCTCCTACGAGCAGTACTTC. Its translation is CASSLVSGSSYEQYF.

The chain employs TRBV11-2 and TRBJ2-3, with a tentative D call TRBD2 (5 bases). V gave up 3 bases and J gave up 1 base, with 8 bases separating them. Germline CDR1 and CDR2: SGHAT and FQNNGV. This CDR3 has 14 residues. CDR3: CASSLRVRTDTQYF. CDR3 in DNA: TGTGCCAGCAGCTTGAGGGTTCGCACAGATACGCAGTATTTT. The full variable domain, with the rest looked up from reference TRBV11-2 and TRBJ2-3, is EAGVAQSPRYKIIEKRQSVAFWCNPISGHATLYWYQQILGQGPKLLIQFQNNGVVDDSQLPKDRFSAERLKGVDSTLKIQPAKLEDSAVYLCASSLRVRTDTQYFGPGTRLTVL.

J is TRBJ1-5 and V is TRBV4-1; 7 nucleotides agree with TRBD1. The CDR3 length is 16 residues. V trimming: 4 bases; J trimming: 3 bases; junction bases outside the gene matches: 9. Germline V gives CDR1 MGHRA, CDR2 YSYEKL. CDR3 residues: CASSPRQGLDNQPQHF. In DNA form, the CDR3 reads TGCGCCAGCAGCCCCCGACAGGGTTTAGACAATCAGCCCCAGCATTTT.

This clone occurred a few times. This sample also contains other DNA sequences that code for the same CDR3. This sequence joins TRBV4-1 and TRBJ1-5, with D unresolved. With 0 bases removed from V and 0 bases from J, the gap between germline ends came to 6 bases. CDR3 length: 15 residues. Germline V gene data show CDR1 as MGHRA and CDR2 as YSYEKL. CDR3 protein: CASSQDNYSNQPQHF. The CDR3 coding sequence is TGCGCCAGCAGCCAAGACAACTATAGCAATCAGCCCCAGCATTTT.

The J gene is TRBJ1-3, the V gene TRBV9; 10 bases match TRBD1. CDR1 and CDR2 (germline): SGDLS, YYNGEE. The CDR3 covers 15 residues. J gave up 9 bases and V 3 bases, and 9 bases lay outside the gene matches. In nucleotides, the CDR3 is TGTGCCAGCAGCGCCTTCGGACAGGGGGGGACCACCATATATTTT. Translating gives CASSAFGQGGTTIYF.

The chain joins TRBV5-1 to TRBJ2-7; D assignment may be TRBD1 or TRBD2 (5 bases each). The germline V gene encodes CDR1 SGHRS and CDR2 YFSETQ. This CDR3 is 15 amino acids long. The V gene lost 4 bases and the J gene lost 3 bases, with 17 bases spanning the gap. The CDR3 bases are TGCGCCAGCAGCCCGTTACTAGGGGACCTCTACGAGCAGTACTTC. Residues: CASSPLLGDLYEQYF.

The chain carries TRBV5-1 and TRBJ1-1; D gene uncertain. Between the trimmed V and J ends, which lost 0 bases and 0 bases, there was a span of 12 bases. Germline values: CDR1 SGHRS, CDR2 YFSETQ. CDR3 length: 16 residues. This CDR3 is CASSLAVGEMNTEAFF. The CDR3 coding sequence is TGCGCCAGCAGCTTGGCCGTCGGCGAAATGAACACTGAAGCTTTCTTT.

This clone showed up just a few times. This sequence joins TRBV27 and TRBJ1-1; possible D gene TRBD1, 5 bases. CDR3 length equals 16 residues. The V and J ends lost 6 bases and 3 bases respectively, with 20 bases between them. Per germline, CDR1 MNHEY and CDR2 SMNVEV (reference sequence). CDR3 amino acids: CASRRLSGIHDTEAFF. The CDR3 DNA follows: TGTGCCAGCAGGCGCCTATCAGGGATTCATGACACTGAAGCTTTCTTT.

The rearrangement links TRBV7-2 to TRBJ2-1; the D gene is possibly TRBD2 (6 bases). The CDR3 totals 15 residues. Germline-derived CDR1 and CDR2 are SGHTA and FQGNSA. V dropped 5 bases and J dropped 4 bases, with 15 bases sitting between them. The DNA of the CDR3 is TGTGCCAGCAGCCTCGGGGGAACAGGATACAATGAGCAGTTCTTC. This gives the protein CASSLGGTGYNEQFF.

Details on this clone: This same CDR3 is encoded by further DNA sequences in the sample. The chain joins TRBV5-4 to TRBJ2-2, with D possibly being TRBD1 (5 bases). Germline V lookup: CDR1 SGHNT, CDR2 YYREEE (reference sequence). Trimming cost V 0 bases and J 3 bases, with 6 bases left between them. The CDR3 consists of 14 residues. The CDR3, as DNA: TGTGCCAGCAGCTTGGGGGGCGACACCGGGGAGCTGTTTTTT. Translated: CASSLGGDTGELFF.

The rearrangement joins TRBV5-6 to TRBJ1-1; D remains ambiguous. Trimming cost V 3 bases and J 0 bases, with 9 bases left between them. CDR1 is SGHDT and CDR2 is YYEEEE in the germline V gene. The CDR3 loop spans 14 amino acids. The CDR3 loop is CASSSQGVNTEAFF. The CDR3 DNA is TGTGCCAGCAGCTCTCAAGGAGTGAACACTGAAGCTTTCTTT.

This clone was observed a few times. The V and J genes are TRBV28 and TRBJ1-2; TRBD1 agrees at 11 bases. J lost 7 bases, V lost 6 bases, and 7 bases had no gene match. The CDR3 sequence is 14 residues long. The germline V gene has CDR1 MDHEN and CDR2 SYDVKM. CDR3 region: CASSSDRGRFGYTF. DNA for the CDR3: TGTGCCAGCAGCTCGGACAGGGGGCGATTTGGCTACACCTTC.